This TCR beta chain was obtained from a study of shared clonotypes between healthy human individuals. Germline V gene lookup returns CDR1 SGDLS and CDR2 YYNGEE. V was clipped by 3 bases and J by 3 bases, with 21 bases between them. The CDR3 sequence is 17 residues long. Sequencing was performed with immunoSEQ multiplex PCR; in TCRdb, only in-frame clones are kept and a portion is missing. Of approximately 1.4 million clones listed, 95% to 99% were seen once; the top ten hold about 0.4%. Both subsets, CD45RA+ naive and CD45RA-negative memory, were split from the CD4+ cells. This TCR was sampled from a man aged 30 to 39 in good health. Sequences were obtained from naive CD4+ T cells sorted from blood. Subset of the sample: CD45RA+ positively selected. The rearrangement links TRBV9 to TRBJ2-5, with D possibly being TRBD1 or TRBD2 (6 bases each). CDR3 region: CASSAGAGSIKEETQYF. The CDR3 DNA reads as TGTGCCAGCAGCGCGGGGGCAGGGTCAATTAAAGAAGAGACCCAGTACTTC.